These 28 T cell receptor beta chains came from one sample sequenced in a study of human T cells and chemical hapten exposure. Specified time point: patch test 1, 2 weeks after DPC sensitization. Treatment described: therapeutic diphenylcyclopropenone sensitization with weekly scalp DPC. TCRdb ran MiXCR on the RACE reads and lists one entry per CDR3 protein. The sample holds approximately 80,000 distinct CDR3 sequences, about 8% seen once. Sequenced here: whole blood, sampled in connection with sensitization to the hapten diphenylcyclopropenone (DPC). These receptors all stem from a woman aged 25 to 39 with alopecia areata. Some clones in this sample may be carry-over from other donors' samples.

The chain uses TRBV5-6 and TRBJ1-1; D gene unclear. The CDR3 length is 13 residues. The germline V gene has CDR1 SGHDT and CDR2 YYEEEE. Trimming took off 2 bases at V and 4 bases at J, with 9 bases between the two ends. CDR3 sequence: CASSFVGATEAFF. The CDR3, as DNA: TGTGCCAGCAGCTTTGTGGGTGCCACTGAAGCTTTCTTT.

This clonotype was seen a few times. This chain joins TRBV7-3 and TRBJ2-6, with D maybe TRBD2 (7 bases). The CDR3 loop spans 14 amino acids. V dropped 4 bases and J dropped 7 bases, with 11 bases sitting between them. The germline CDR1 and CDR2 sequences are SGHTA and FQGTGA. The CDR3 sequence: CASSSRGGANVLTF. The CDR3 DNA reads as TGTGCCAGCAGCTCGAGGGGGGGAGCCAACGTCCTGACTTTC.

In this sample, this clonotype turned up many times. This CDR3 reads CSAKREGNTEAFF. The CDR3 region has the DNA TGCAGTGCTAAGAGGGAGGGTAACACTGAAGCTTTCTTT. The chain has TRBV20-1 and TRBJ1-1; no definite D call. The CDR3 runs to 13 residues. V gave up 4 bases and J gave up 2 bases, with 11 bases separating them. Germline values: CDR1 DFQATT, CDR2 SNEGSKA (reference sequence).

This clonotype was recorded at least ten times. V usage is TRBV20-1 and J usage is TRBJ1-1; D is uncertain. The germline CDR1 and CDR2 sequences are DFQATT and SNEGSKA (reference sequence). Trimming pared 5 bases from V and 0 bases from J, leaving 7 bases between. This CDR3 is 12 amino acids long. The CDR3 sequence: CSAPMVNTEAFF. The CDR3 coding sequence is TGCAGTGCTCCGATGGTGAACACTGAAGCTTTCTTT.

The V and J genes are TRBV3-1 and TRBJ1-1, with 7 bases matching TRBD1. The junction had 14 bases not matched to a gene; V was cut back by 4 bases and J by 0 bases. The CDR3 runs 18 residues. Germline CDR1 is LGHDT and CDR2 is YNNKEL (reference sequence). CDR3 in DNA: TGTGCCAGCAGCCTCTTCCTTCGTTCGGGACAGTTGAACACTGAAGCTTTCTTT. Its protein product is CASSLFLRSGQLNTEAFF. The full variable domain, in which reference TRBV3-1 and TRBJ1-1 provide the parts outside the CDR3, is DTAVSQTPKYLVTQMGNDKSIKCEQNLGHDTMYWYKQDSKKFLKIMFSYNNKELIINETVPNRFSPKSPDKAHLNLHINSLELGDSAVYFCASSLFLRSGQLNTEAFFGQGTRLTVV.

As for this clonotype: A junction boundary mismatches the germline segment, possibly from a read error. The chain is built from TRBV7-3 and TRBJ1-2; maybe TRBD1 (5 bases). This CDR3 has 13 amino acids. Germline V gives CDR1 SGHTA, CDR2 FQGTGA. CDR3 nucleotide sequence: TGTGTCAGCAGCTTAGGGGTCGACTATGGCTACACCTTC. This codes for CVSSLGVDYGYTF. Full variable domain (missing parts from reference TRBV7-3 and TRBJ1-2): GAGVSQTPSNKVTEKGKYVELRCDPISGHTALYWYRQSLGQGPEFLIYFQGTGAADDSGLPNDRFFAVRPEGSVSTLKIQRTERGDSAVYLCVSSLGVDYGYTFGSGTRLTVV.

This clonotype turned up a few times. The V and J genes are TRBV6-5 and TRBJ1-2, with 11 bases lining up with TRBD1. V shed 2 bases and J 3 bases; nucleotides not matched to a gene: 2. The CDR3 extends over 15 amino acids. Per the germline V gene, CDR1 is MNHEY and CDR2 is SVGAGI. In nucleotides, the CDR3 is TGTGCCAGCAGTTACGGGGACAGGGGGGACTATGGCTACACCTTC. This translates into CASSYGDRGDYGYTF.

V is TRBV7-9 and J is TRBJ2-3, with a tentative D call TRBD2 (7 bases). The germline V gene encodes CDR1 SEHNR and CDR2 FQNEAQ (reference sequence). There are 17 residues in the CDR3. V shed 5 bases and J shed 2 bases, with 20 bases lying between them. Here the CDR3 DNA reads TGTGCCAGCAGCCCCGTTCTCCGGGGGGCCCCCACAGATACGCAGTATTTT. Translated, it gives CASSPVLRGAPTDTQYF.

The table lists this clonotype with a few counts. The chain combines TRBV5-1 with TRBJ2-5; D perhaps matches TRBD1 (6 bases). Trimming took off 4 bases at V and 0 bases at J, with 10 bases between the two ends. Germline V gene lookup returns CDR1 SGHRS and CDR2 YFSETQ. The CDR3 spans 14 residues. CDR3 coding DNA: TGCGCCAGCAGCATCACAGGGTACCAAGAGACCCAGTACTTC. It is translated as CASSITGYQETQYF. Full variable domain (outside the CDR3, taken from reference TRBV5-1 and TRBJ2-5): KAGVTQTPRYLIKTRGQQVTLSCSPISGHRSVSWYQQTPGQGLQFLFEYFSETQRNKGNFPGRFSGRQFSNSRSEMNVSTLELGDSALYLCASSITGYQETQYFGPGTRLLVL.

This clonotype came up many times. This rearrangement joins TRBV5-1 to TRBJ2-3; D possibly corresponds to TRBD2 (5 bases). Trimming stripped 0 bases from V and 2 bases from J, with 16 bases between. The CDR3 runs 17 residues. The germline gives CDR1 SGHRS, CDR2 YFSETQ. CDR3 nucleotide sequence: TGCGCCAGCAGCTTGGGAGGGCAGTCCGTCGTCACAGATACGCAGTATTTT. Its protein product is CASSLGGQSVVTDTQYF.

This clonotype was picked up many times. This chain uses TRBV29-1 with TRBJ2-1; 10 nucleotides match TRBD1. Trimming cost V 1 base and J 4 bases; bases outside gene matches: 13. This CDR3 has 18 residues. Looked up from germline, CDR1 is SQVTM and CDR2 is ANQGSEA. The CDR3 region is CSVEGIKTGTGEYNEQFF. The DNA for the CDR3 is TGCAGCGTTGAAGGGATCAAAACCGGGACAGGGGAATACAATGAGCAGTTCTTC.

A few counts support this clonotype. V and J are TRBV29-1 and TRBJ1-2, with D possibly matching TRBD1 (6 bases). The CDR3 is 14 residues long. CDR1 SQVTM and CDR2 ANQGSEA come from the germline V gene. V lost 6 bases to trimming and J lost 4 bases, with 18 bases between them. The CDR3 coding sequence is TGCAGCGTGGGGGGAGCAGGGGAGACCTATGGCTACACCTTC. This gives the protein CSVGGAGETYGYTF.

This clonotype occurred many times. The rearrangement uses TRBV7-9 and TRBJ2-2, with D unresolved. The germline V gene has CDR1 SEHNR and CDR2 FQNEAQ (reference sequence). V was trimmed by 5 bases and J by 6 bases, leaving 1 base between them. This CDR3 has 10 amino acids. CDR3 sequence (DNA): TGTGCCAGCAGCGCCGGGGAGCTGTTTTTT. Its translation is CASSAGELFF.

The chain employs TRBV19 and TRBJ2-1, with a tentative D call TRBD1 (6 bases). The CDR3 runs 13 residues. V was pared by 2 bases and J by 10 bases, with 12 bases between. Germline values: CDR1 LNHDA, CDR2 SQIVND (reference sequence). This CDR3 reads CASSITTGPEQFF. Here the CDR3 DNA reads TGTGCCAGTAGTATAACAACAGGGCCCGAGCAGTTCTTC.

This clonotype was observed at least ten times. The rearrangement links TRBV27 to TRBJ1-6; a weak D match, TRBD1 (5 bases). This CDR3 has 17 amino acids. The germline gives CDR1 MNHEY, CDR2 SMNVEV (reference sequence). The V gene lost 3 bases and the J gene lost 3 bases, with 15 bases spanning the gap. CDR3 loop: CASSLSIGGDYNSPLHF. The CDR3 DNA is TGTGCCAGCAGTTTGTCGATCGGGGGAGACTATAATTCACCCCTCCACTTT.

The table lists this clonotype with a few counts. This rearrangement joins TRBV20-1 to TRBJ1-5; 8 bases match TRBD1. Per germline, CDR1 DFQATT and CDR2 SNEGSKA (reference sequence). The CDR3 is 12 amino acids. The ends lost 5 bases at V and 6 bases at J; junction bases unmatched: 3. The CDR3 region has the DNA TGCAGTGCTGGACAGGGCGGTCAGCCCCAGCATTTT. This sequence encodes CSAGQGGQPQHF.

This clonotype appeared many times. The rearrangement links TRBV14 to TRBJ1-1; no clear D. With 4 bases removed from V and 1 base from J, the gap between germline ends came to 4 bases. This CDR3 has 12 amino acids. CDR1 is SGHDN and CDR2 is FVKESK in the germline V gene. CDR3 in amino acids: CASSPGNTEAFF. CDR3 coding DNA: TGTGCCAGCAGCCCAGGGAACACTGAAGCTTTCTTT.

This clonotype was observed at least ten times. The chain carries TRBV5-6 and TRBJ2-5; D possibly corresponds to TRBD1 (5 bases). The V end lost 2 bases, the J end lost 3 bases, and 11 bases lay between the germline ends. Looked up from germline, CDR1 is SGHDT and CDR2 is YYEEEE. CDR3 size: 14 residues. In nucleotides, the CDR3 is TGTGCCAGCAGCTTACAGGCCGCAAAAGAGACCCAGTACTTC. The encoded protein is CASSLQAAKETQYF.

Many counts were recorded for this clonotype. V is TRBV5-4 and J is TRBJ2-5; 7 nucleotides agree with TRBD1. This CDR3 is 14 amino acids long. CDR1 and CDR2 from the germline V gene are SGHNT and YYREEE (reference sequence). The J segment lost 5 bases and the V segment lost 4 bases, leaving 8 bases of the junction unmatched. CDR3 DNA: TGTGCCAGCAGCCGTACAGGGACAGCGGAGACCCAGTACTTC. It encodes CASSRTGTAETQYF.

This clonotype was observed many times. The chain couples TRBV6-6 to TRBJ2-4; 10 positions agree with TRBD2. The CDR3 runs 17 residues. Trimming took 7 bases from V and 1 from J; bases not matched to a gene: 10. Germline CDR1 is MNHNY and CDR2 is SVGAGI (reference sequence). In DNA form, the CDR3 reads TGTGCCAGCACCAGCGGGGGGGGCCGCTCGGCCAAAAACATTCAGTACTTC. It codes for CASTSGGGRSAKNIQYF.

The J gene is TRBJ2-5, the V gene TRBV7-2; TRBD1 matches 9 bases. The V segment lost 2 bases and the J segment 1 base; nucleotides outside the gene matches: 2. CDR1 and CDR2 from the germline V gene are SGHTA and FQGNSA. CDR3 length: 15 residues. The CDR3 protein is CASSLNRGPQETQYF. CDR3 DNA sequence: TGTGCCAGCAGCTTAAACAGGGGGCCCCAAGAGACCCAGTACTTC.

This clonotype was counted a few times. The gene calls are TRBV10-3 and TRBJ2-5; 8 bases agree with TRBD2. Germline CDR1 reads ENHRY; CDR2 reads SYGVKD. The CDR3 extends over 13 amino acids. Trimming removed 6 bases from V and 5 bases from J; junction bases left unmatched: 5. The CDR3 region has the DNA TGTGCCATCAGGGGACTAGTCATGGAGACCCAGTACTTC. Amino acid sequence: CAIRGLVMETQYF.

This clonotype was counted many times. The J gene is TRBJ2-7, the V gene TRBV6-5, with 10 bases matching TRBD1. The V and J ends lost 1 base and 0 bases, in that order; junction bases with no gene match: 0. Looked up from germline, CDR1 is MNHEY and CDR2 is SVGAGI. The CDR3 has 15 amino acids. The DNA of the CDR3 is TGTGCCAGCAGTTACTGGACAGGGGGCTCCTACGAGCAGTACTTC. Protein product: CASSYWTGGSYEQYF.

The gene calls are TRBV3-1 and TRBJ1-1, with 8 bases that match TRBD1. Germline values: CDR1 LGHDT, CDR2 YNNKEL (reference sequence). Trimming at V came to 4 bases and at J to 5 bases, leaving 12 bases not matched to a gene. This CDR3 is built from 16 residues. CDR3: CASSLRPTGAGTEAFF. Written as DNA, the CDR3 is TGTGCCAGCAGCCTCCGGCCGACAGGGGCAGGAACTGAAGCTTTCTTT. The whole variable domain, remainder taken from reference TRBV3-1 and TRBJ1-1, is DTAVSQTPKYLVTQMGNDKSIKCEQNLGHDTMYWYKQDSKKFLKIMFSYNNKELIINETVPNRFSPKSPDKAHLNLHINSLELGDSAVYFCASSLRPTGAGTEAFFGQGTRLTVV.

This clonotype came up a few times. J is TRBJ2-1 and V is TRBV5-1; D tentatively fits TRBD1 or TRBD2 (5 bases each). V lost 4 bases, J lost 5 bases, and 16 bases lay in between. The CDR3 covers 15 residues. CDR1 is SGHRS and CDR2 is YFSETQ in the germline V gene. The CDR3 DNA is TGCGCCAGCAGCCTCACGGGGACGGGCCACAATGAGCAGTTCTTC. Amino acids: CASSLTGTGHNEQFF. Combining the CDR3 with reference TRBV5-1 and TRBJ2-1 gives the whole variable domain KAGVTQTPRYLIKTRGQQVTLSCSPISGHRSVSWYQQTPGQGLQFLFEYFSETQRNKGNFPGRFSGRQFSNSRSEMNVSTLELGDSALYLCASSLTGTGHNEQFFGPGTRLTVL.

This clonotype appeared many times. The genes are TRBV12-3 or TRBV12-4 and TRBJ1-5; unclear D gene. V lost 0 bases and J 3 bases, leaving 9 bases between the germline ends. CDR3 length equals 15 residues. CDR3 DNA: TGTGCCAGCAGTTTAGCGTGGCGTAACAATCAGCCCCAGCATTTT. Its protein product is CASSLAWRNNQPQHF.

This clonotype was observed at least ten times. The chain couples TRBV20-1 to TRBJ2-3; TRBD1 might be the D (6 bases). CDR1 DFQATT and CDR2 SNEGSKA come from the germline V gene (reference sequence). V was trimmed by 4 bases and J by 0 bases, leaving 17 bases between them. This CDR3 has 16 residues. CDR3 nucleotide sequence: TGCAGTGCTATCCACGGGACAAAAAGTAGCACAGATACGCAGTATTTT. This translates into CSAIHGTKSSTDTQYF.

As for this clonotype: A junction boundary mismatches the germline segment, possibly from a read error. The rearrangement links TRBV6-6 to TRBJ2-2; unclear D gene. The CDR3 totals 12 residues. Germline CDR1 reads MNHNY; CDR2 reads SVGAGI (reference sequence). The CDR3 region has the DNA TGTGTCAGCAGTTTAACGACCGGGGAGCTGTTTTTT. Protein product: CVSSLTTGELFF.